This TCR beta chain came from a study of cytotoxic CD8 clonotypes in ibrutinib-treated CLL. The source of around 1.9 micrograms of genomic DNA for TCR beta libraries was cryopreserved PBMCs. Clones were sequenced by immunoSEQ multiplex PCR, and TCRdb holds only the in-frame ones, with some missing. The table shows around 310,000 clones, with about 80% occurring only once. V shed 0 bases, J shed 6 bases, and the junction held 9 bases outside the gene matches. Germline-derived CDR1 and CDR2 are SGHTA and FQGNSA. CDR3 length equals 16 residues. The sample holds a few counts of this clone. The sequencing here drew on PBMCs, taken before ibrutinib treatment. This sequence originates from a human donor with chronic lymphocytic leukemia. V is TRBV7-2 and J is TRBJ2-7; the match to TRBD1 covers 9 bases. In DNA form, the CDR3 reads TGTGCCAGCAGCTTAGCTTTGGGACAGGGAGTTGCCGAGCAGTACTTC. Encoded protein: CASSLALGQGVAEQYF.